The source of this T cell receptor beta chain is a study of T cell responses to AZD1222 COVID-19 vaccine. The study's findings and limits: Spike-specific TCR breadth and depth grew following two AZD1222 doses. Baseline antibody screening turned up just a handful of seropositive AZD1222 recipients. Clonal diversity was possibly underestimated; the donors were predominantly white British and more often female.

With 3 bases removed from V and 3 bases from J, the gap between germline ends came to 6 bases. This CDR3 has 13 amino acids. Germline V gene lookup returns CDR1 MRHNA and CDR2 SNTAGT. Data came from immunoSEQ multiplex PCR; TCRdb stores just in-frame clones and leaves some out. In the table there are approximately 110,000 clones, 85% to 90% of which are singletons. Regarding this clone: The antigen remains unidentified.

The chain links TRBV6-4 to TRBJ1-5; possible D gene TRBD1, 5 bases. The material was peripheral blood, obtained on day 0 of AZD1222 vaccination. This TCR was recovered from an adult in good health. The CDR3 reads CASSEQVNQPQHF. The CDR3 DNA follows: TGTGCCAGCAGTGAACAGGTCAATCAGCCCCAGCATTTT.